The 31 T cell receptor beta chains reported below all come from one sample, sequenced in a study of blood T cell repertoires in COVID-19. Profiled with immunoSEQ multiplex PCR; TCRdb holds only in-frame clones, not every one. The sample lists approximately 270,000 clones, approximately 90% occurring once. Sequencing was carried out using PBMCs or T cells enriched from blood (not recorded which). These receptors originate from a young woman with acute COVID-19.

The rearrangement uses TRBV3-1 (or the pseudogene TRBV3-2) and TRBJ2-5; D is unclear. V lost 4 bases and J 4 bases, leaving 7 bases between the germline ends. The CDR3 covers 12 residues. The germline CDR1 and CDR2 sequences are LGHDT and YNNKEL (reference sequence). The CDR3 reads CASSPNLETQYF. The CDR3 DNA sequence: TGTGCCAGCAGCCCAAATTTAGAGACCCAGTACTTC.

The chain carries TRBV5-1 and TRBJ2-1; the match to TRBD2 covers 11 bases. The germline gives CDR1 SGHRS, CDR2 YFSETQ. V dropped 3 bases and J dropped 6; count of bases not matched to a gene: 5. The CDR3 contains 15 residues. CDR3 amino acids: CASSSLAGATNEQFF. The CDR3 DNA reads TGCGCCAGCAGCTCACTAGCGGGAGCCACCAATGAGCAGTTCTTC. The complete variable domain, with remaining parts taken from reference TRBV5-1 and TRBJ2-1, reads KAGVTQTPRYLIKTRGQQVTLSCSPISGHRSVSWYQQTPGQGLQFLFEYFSETQRNKGNFPGRFSGRQFSNSRSEMNVSTLELGDSALYLCASSSLAGATNEQFFGPGTRLTVL.

The CDR3 DNA follows: TGCGCCAGCAGCTTGGTCAGGACTAGCGACTCCTACGAGCAGTACTTC. Translating gives CASSLVRTSDSYEQYF. The chain carries TRBV5-1 and TRBJ2-7, with 9 bases lining up with TRBD2. CDR3 length equals 16 residues. Losses at the gene ends were 0 bases for V and 0 bases for J; bases not matched to a gene: 4. Germline CDR1 reads SGHRS; CDR2 reads YFSETQ.

The rearrangement joins TRBV5-6 to TRBJ2-1; TRBD2 matches 10 bases. The J segment lost 7 bases and the V segment lost 4 bases, leaving 11 bases of the junction unmatched. Germline V gene lookup returns CDR1 SGHDT and CDR2 YYEEEE. The CDR3 sequence is 16 residues long. The CDR3 DNA reads TGTGCCAGCAGCGTACTCTCTAGCGGGAGCAGAAATGAGCAGTTCTTC. Translation gives CASSVLSSGSRNEQFF.

CDR3 sequence reads: CASSEASGTGQPQHF. CDR3 nucleotide sequence: TGTGCCAGCAGTGAAGCAAGCGGAACGGGACAGCCCCAGCATTTT. The gene calls are TRBV6-1 and TRBJ1-5; D gene uncertain. Trimming removed 0 bases at V and 7 bases at J, with 13 bases between. This CDR3 is 15 amino acids long. The germline V gene has CDR1 MNHNS and CDR2 SASEGT.

The chain uses TRBV6-5 and TRBJ1-6; TRBD1 matches at 10 bases. V shed 7 bases, J shed 10 bases, and the junction held 7 bases outside the gene matches. CDR3 length: 14 amino acids. CDR1 and CDR2 (germline): MNHEY, SVGAGI. CDR3 amino acids: CASTTGTGVSPLHF. CDR3 DNA: TGTGCCAGCACCACCGGGACAGGGGTATCACCCCTCCACTTT.

The chain recombines TRBV6-5 with TRBJ2-3; 10 bases line up with TRBD2. CDR3 length equals 13 residues. Looked up from germline, CDR1 is MNHEY and CDR2 is SVGAGI. Trimming took 10 bases from V and 2 from J; bases not matched to a gene: 3. CDR3 residues: CAIGLAATDTQYF. In DNA, the CDR3 is TGTGCCATCGGACTAGCGGCCACAGATACGCAGTATTTT.

This clone was seen only a few times. J is TRBJ2-1 and V is TRBV4-1; 9 nucleotides line up with TRBD2. The germline gives CDR1 MGHRA, CDR2 YSYEKL. This CDR3 is built from 15 residues. J was trimmed by 10 bases and V by 3 bases; bases with no gene match: 10. The CDR3 nucleotides read TGCGCCAGCAGCCAGGTAGCGGGAGTATCAGGAGAGCAGTTCTTC. It yields the protein CASSQVAGVSGEQFF.

The genes are TRBV5-4 and TRBJ1-1, with D possibly TRBD1 on 6 matching bases. The germline CDR1 and CDR2 sequences are SGHNT and YYREEE (reference sequence). CDR3 length: 12 residues. Trimming stripped 4 bases from V and 8 bases from J, with 12 bases between. This CDR3 is CASSTTGPEAFF. Here the CDR3 DNA reads TGTGCCAGCAGCACCACAGGGCCGGAAGCTTTCTTT.

CDR3 sequence: CASTPGQGDYGYTF. The DNA for the CDR3 is TGTGCCAGCACCCCGGGACAGGGGGACTATGGCTACACCTTC. This chain links TRBV6-5 with TRBJ1-2, with 11 nucleotides matching TRBD1. Germline CDR1 is MNHEY and CDR2 is SVGAGI. The CDR3 runs 14 residues. V dropped 7 bases and J dropped 3; count of bases not matched to a gene: 4.

V and J are TRBV5-6 and TRBJ2-5, with 7 bases matching TRBD2. V lost 3 bases, J lost 1 base, and 9 bases stayed unmatched. There are 16 residues in the CDR3. The germline V gene has CDR1 SGHDT and CDR2 YYEEEE. The CDR3 DNA reads TGTGCCAGCAGCTCGCTAGCGGAGGCGTTCCAAGAGACCCAGTACTTC. Its protein is CASSSLAEAFQETQYF.

This chain links TRBV2 with TRBJ1-5; no firm D call. V shed 8 bases and J shed 6 bases, with 14 bases lying between them. This CDR3 contains 13 residues. Looked up from germline, CDR1 is SNHLY and CDR2 is FYNNEI. The DNA of the CDR3 is TGTGCCAGCGAAGAGGGCGGCGGTCAGCCCCAGCATTTT. This codes for CASEEGGGQPQHF.

This chain links TRBV4-3 with TRBJ2-1, with D tentatively TRBD2 (6 bases). Trimming took off 0 bases at V and 15 bases at J, with 18 bases between the two ends. The V gene's germline CDR1 is LGHNA and CDR2 YSLEER. The CDR3 sequence is 14 residues long. The CDR3 region is CASSQENGGREWFF. The CDR3 DNA reads TGCGCCAGCAGCCAAGAAAATGGGGGTCGGGAGTGGTTCTTC.

The gene calls are TRBV19 and TRBJ2-6; D might be TRBD1 (6 bases). The CDR3 is 16 amino acids. Trimming left V 5 bases short and J 1 base short, with 12 bases between. Looked up from germline, CDR1 is LNHDA and CDR2 is SQIVND (reference sequence). The CDR3 is CASSVRQDSGANVLTF. The CDR3 DNA is TGTGCCAGTAGTGTAAGACAGGATTCTGGGGCCAACGTCCTGACTTTC.

Only a few counts were recorded for this clone. The V and J genes are TRBV6-2 or TRBV6-3 and TRBJ2-3, with 7 bases lining up with TRBD2. CDR3 size: 16 residues. The V segment lost 0 bases and the J segment 6 bases; nucleotides outside the gene matches: 9. CDR1 is MNHEY, CDR2 SVGEGT, per germline. This CDR3 is CASSYSTGEGRDTQYF. The DNA of the CDR3 is TGTGCCAGCAGTTACTCGACGGGGGAGGGCAGGGATACGCAGTATTTT.

The chain uses TRBV5-1 and TRBJ1-3; no firm D call. The germline gives CDR1 SGHRS, CDR2 YFSETQ. This CDR3 has 15 amino acids. V lost 1 base and J lost 0, with 8 bases in between. The CDR3 is CASSLTHVSGNTIYF. As DNA, the CDR3 is TGCGCCAGCAGCTTGACACATGTCTCTGGAAACACCATATATTTT.

This clone has just one count. The J gene is TRBJ1-2, the V gene TRBV29-1; D gene unclear. The CDR3 runs 13 residues. CDR1 and CDR2 from the germline V gene are SQVTM and ANQGSEA. Trimming removed 3 bases from V and 7 bases from J, with 15 bases in between. Here the CDR3 reads CSVDYTQEAGYTF. The CDR3 coding sequence is TGCAGCGTTGATTACACGCAAGAGGCTGGCTACACCTTC.

CDR3 in amino acids: CASGFGREVGKFF. The CDR3 coding sequence is TGTGCTAGTGGTTTCGGACGGGAGGTGGGAAAGTTCTTC. The rearrangement links TRBV12-5 to TRBJ2-1, with 7 bases matching TRBD2. Per germline, CDR1 LGHNT and CDR2 FRNRAP. This CDR3 region has 13 residues. The ends lost 3 bases at V and 14 bases at J; junction bases unmatched: 10. The full variable domain, rest sourced from reference TRBV12-5 and TRBJ2-1, is DARVTQTPRHKVTEMGQEVTMRCQPILGHNTVFWYRQTMMQGLELLAYFRNRAPLDDSGMPKDRFSAEMPDATLATLKIQPSEPRDSAVYFCASGFGREVGKFFGPGTRLTVL.

CDR3 loop: CASSEEAGTSYEQYF. Here the CDR3 DNA reads TGTGCCAGCAGTGAAGAGGCAGGAACCTCCTACGAGCAGTACTTC. The chain links TRBV6-1 to TRBJ2-7; D remains unclear. Deletions cut 1 base from V and 0 bases from J, with 10 bases between. This CDR3 is built from 15 residues. CDR1 is MNHNS and CDR2 is SASEGT in the germline V gene.

The chain recombines TRBV5-5 with TRBJ1-2, with 10 bases fitting TRBD1. Germline lookup yields CDR1 SGHKS and CDR2 YYEKEE (reference sequence). V gave up 3 bases and J gave up 6 bases; unmatched junction bases: 8. CDR3 length: 15 amino acids. The CDR3 DNA is TGTGCCAGCAGCTCGTTACGGGACAGGGGACATGGCTACACCTTC. Its translation is CASSSLRDRGHGYTF.

The chain links TRBV10-3 to TRBJ1-1, with D uncertain. The CDR3 contains 14 residues. Germline V gene lookup returns CDR1 ENHRY and CDR2 SYGVKD. V was clipped by 4 bases and J by 3 bases, with 12 bases between them. In DNA form, the CDR3 reads TGTGCCATCAGTGTCGGGTCGCGTGACACTGAAGCTTTCTTT. Translation gives CAISVGSRDTEAFF.

This clone was recorded only once. V gene TRBV7-9 combines with J gene TRBJ2-5, with D maybe TRBD2 (6 bases). Deletions cut 5 bases from V and 4 bases from J, with 17 bases between. Germline V lookup: CDR1 SEHNR, CDR2 FQNEAQ (reference sequence). The CDR3 is made up of 15 amino acids. The CDR3 loop is CASSPGTAETETQYF. The CDR3 DNA reads TGTGCCAGCAGCCCAGGGACTGCGGAAACAGAGACCCAGTACTTC.

This sequence joins TRBV7-3 and TRBJ2-1, with TRBD2 matching over 11 bases. The V gene's germline CDR1 is SGHTA and CDR2 FQGTGA. V lost 5 bases and J lost 7; bases outside the gene matches: 7. The CDR3 length is 15 residues. Written as DNA, the CDR3 is TGTGCCAGCAGCCAGGGGACTAGCGGTTTGAATGAGCAGTTCTTC. It encodes CASSQGTSGLNEQFF.

The genes are TRBV28 and TRBJ1-2, with a tentative D call TRBD1 (6 bases). Deletions cut 6 bases from V and 9 bases from J, with 17 bases between. The germline CDR1 and CDR2 sequences are MDHEN and SYDVKM. The CDR3 is 13 residues long. CDR3 bases: TGTGCCAGCAGACAGGGAGGGGAGAATCGCTACACCTTC. This sequence encodes CASRQGGENRYTF.

The chain recombines TRBV6-5 with TRBJ1-4; the D gene is possibly TRBD1 (6 bases). Looked up from germline, CDR1 is MNHEY and CDR2 is SVGAGI. This CDR3 comprises 14 residues. The V and J ends lost 11 bases and 5 bases respectively, with 18 bases between them. In DNA, the CDR3 is TGTGCCTCGTCCGGGTGGGACACAAATGAAAAACTGTTTTTT. Its protein is CASSGWDTNEKLFF.

The chain combines TRBV5-1 with TRBJ2-2; TRBD2 aligns across 9 bases. CDR3 length: 15 residues. After removal of 4 bases from V and 8 bases from J, the junction contained 9 bases not matched to a gene. Germline CDR1 reads SGHRS; CDR2 reads YFSETQ. The CDR3 loop reads CASSRLSGSTGELFF. The CDR3 DNA is TGCGCCAGCAGCCGCCTTAGCGGGAGTACGGGGGAGCTGTTTTTT.

The chain combines TRBV19 with TRBJ1-2; 8 bases match TRBD1. The germline V gene has CDR1 LNHDA and CDR2 SQIVND (reference sequence). The CDR3 consists of 16 residues. J was trimmed by 8 bases and V by 7 bases; bases with no gene match: 18. The CDR3 bases are TGTGCCAGTACCCCGAGCGACAGGGGCCGGCCTCTGGGCTACACCTTC. It specifies CASTPSDRGRPLGYTF.

The chain is built from TRBV5-4 and TRBJ1-6, with D hard to call. V shed 0 bases and J shed 9 bases, with 10 bases lying between them. This CDR3 has 14 residues. Germline V gene sequence: CDR1 SGHNT, CDR2 YYREEE (reference sequence). The CDR3 nucleotides are TGTGCCAGCAGCTTGGCGGGAATCAGTTCACCCCTCCACTTT. It is translated as CASSLAGISSPLHF.

This clone was found once. V gene TRBV6-4 combines with J gene TRBJ2-1; 9 nucleotides align to TRBD2. Trimming took 3 bases from V and 8 from J; bases not matched to a gene: 5. From germline, CDR1 is MRHNA and CDR2 SNTAGT. CDR3 length: 14 amino acids. The CDR3 here is CASSELAGDHEQFF. The CDR3 region has the DNA TGTGCCAGCAGTGAGTTAGCGGGAGATCATGAGCAGTTCTTC.

This chain connects TRBV29-1 to TRBJ2-7, with D possibly matching TRBD1 (5 bases). Trimming removed 0 bases from V and 1 base from J, with 7 bases in between. From germline, CDR1 is SQVTM and CDR2 ANQGSEA. This CDR3 spans 13 amino acids. The CDR3: CSVEDGASYEQYF. CDR3 DNA sequence: TGCAGCGTTGAAGATGGGGCTTCCTACGAGCAGTACTTC.

The CDR3 nucleotides read TGTGCCAGCAGCCAAAATACAGGGGGCGAAGTAGACATTCAGTACTTC. This sequence encodes CASSQNTGGEVDIQYF. This chain links TRBV28 with TRBJ2-4, with 9 bases identical to TRBD1. V lost 6 bases and J lost 8; bases outside the gene matches: 14. Germline CDR1 MDHEN, CDR2 SYDVKM. CDR3 size: 16 residues.